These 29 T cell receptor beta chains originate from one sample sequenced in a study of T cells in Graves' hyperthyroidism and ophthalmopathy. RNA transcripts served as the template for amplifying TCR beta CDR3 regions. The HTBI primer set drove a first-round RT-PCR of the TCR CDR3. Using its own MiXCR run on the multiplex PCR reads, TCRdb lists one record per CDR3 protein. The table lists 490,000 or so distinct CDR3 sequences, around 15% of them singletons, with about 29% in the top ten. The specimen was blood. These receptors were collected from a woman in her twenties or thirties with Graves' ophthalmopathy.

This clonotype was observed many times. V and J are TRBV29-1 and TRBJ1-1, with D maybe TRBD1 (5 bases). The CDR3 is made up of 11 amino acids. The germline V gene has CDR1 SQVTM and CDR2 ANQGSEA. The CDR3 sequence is CRARGGTEAFF. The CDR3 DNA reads TGCAGAGCTAGGGGTGGGACTGAAGCTTTCTTT.

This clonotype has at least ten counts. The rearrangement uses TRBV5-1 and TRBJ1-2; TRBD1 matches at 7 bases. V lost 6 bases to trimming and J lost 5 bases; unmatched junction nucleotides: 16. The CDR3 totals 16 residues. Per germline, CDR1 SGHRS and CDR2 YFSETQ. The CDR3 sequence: CASTLGRGGHTYGYTF. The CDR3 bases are TGCGCCAGCACCCTGGGAAGAGGGGGCCACACATATGGCTACACCTTC.

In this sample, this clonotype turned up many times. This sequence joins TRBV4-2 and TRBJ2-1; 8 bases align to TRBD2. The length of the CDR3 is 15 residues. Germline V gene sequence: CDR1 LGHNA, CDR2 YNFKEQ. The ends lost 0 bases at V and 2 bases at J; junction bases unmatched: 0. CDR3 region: CASSQELAAYNEQFF. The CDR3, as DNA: TGTGCCAGCAGCCAAGAACTAGCGGCCTACAATGAGCAGTTCTTC.

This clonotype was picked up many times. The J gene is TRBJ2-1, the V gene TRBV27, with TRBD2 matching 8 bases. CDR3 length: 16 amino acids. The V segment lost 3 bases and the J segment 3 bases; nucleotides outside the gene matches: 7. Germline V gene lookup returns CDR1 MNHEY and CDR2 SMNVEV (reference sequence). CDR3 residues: CASSFRAGASYNEQFF. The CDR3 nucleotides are TGTGCCAGCAGTTTTAGAGCGGGAGCAAGCTACAATGAGCAGTTCTTC.

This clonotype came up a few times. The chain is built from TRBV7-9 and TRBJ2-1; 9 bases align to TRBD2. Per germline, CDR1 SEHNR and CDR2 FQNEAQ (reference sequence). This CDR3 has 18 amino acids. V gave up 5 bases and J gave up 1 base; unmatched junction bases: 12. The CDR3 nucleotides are TGTGCCAGCAGCCCCGTCCCGGGACTAGCCGGTTCCTACAATGAGCAGTTCTTC. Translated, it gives CASSPVPGLAGSYNEQFF.

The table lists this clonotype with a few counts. CDR3 region: CASSTQGADTQYF. For the CDR3, the DNA is TGTGCCAGTAGTACGCAGGGGGCAGATACGCAGTATTTT. The chain uses TRBV19 and TRBJ2-3; 7 positions match TRBD1. From germline, CDR1 is LNHDA and CDR2 SQIVND (reference sequence). The V segment lost 4 bases and the J segment 4 bases; nucleotides outside the gene matches: 2. The CDR3 runs 13 residues.

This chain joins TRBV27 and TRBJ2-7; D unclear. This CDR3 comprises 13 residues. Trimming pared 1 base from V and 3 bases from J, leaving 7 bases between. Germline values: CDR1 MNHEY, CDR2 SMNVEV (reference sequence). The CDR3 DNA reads TGTGCCAGCAGTTTATATGGTCTCTACGAGCAGTACTTC. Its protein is CASSLYGLYEQYF.

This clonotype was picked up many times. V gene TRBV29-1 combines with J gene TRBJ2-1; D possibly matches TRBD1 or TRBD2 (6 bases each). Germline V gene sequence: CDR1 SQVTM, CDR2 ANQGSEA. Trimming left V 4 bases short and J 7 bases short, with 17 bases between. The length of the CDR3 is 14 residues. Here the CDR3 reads CSVAVGGGGNEQFF. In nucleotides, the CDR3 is TGCAGCGTTGCTGTAGGGGGAGGAGGTAATGAGCAGTTCTTC.

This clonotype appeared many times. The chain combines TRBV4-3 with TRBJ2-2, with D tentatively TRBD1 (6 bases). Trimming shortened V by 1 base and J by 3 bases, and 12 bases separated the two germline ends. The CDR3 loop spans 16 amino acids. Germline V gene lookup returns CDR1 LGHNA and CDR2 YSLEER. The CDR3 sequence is CASSQGVGGDTGELFF. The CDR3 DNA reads TGCGCCAGCAGCCAAGGAGTTGGGGGCGACACCGGGGAGCTGTTTTTT.

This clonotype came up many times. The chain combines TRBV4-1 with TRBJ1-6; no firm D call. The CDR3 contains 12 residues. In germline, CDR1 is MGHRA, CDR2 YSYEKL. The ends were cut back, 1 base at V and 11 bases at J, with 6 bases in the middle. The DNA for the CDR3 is TGCGCCAGCAGCCAAGGTGTGCCACCCCTCCACTTT. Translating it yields CASSQGVPPLHF.

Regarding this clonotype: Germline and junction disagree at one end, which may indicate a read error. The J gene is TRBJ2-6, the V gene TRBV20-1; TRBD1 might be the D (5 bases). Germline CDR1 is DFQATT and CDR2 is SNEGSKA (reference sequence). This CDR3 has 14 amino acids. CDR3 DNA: TGCAGTGCTAGAGGACAATCTGGGGCCAACGTCCTGGCTTTC. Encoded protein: CSARGQSGANVLAF.

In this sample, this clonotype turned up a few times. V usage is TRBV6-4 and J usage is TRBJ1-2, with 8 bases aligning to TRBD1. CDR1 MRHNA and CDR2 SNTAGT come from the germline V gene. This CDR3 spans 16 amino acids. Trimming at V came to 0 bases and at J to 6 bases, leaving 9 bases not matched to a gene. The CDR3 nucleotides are TGTGCCAGCAGTGACTCGCCCGACAGGGGAGTTAATGGCTACACCTTC. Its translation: CASSDSPDRGVNGYTF.

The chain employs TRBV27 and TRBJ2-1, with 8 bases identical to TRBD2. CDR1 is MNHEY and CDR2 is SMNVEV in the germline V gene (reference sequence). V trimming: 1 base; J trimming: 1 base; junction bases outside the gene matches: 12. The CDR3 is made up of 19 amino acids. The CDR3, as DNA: TGTGCCAGCAGTTTATTAAGCGGGAGCACACTGAATTCCTACAATGAGCAGTTCTTC. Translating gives CASSLLSGSTLNSYNEQFF.

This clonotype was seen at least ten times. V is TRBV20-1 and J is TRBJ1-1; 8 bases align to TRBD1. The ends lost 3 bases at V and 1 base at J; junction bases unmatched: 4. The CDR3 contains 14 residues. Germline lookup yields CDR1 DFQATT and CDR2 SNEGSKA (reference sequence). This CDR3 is CSASPGGPNTEAFF. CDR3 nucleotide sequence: TGCAGTGCTAGCCCAGGGGGCCCGAACACTGAAGCTTTCTTT.

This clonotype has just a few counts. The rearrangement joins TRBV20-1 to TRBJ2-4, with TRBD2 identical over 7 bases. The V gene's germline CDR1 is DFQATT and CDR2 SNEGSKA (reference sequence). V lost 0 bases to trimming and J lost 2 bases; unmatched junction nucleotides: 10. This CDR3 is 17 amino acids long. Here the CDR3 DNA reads TGCAGTGCTAGAGACTTGGGGCTAGCGGATTCCAAAAACATTCAGTACTTC. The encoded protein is CSARDLGLADSKNIQYF.

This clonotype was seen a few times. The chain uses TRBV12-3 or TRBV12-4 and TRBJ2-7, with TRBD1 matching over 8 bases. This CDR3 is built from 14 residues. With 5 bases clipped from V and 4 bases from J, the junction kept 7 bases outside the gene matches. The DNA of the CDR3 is TGTGCCAGCAGTCCCCGGACAGGGATTTACGAGCAGTACTTC. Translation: CASSPRTGIYEQYF.

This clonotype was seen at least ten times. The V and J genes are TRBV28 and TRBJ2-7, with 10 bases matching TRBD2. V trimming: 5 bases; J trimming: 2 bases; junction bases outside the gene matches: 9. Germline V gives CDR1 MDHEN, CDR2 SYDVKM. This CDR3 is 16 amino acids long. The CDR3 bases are TGTGCCAGCAGTCTACGGACTAGCGGAACCACCTACGAGCAGTACTTC. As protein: CASSLRTSGTTYEQYF.

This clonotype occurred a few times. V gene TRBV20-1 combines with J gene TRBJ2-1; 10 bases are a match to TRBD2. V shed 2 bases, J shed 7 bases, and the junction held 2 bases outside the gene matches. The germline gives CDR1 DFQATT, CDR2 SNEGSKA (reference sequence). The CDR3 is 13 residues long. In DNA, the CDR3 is TGCAGTGCTAGACTAGCGGGAGAGAATGAGCAGTTCTTC. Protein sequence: CSARLAGENEQFF.

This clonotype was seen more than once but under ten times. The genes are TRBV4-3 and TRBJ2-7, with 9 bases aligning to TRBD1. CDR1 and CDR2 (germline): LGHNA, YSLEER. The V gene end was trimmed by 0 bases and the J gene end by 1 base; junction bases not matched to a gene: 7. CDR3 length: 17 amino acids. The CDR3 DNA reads TGCGCCAGCAGCCAAGATCGTGGGACAGGGACGTCCTACGAGCAGTACTTC. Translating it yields CASSQDRGTGTSYEQYF.

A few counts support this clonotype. The CDR3 DNA reads as TGTGCCAGCGGAGACCTTAGCAATCAGCCCCAGCATTTT. Amino acids: CASGDLSNQPQHF. The chain combines TRBV27 with TRBJ1-5; D unresolved. The CDR3 has 13 amino acids. Germline CDR1 MNHEY, CDR2 SMNVEV (reference sequence). The germline V and J ends were trimmed by 8 bases and 0 bases, with 8 bases remaining between them.

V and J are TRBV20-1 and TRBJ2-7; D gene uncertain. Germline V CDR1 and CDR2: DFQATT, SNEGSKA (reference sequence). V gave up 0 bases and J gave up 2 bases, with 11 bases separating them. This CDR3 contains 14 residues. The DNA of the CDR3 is TGCAGTGCTAGAGATCCACAGCAACCCTACGAGCAGTACTTC. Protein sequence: CSARDPQQPYEQYF.

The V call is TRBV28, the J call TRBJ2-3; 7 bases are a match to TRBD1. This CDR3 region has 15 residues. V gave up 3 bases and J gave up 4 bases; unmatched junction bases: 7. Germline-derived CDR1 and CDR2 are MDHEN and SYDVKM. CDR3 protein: CASSLVSGGADTQYF. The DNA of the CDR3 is TGTGCCAGCAGTTTGGTATCAGGGGGAGCAGATACGCAGTATTTT.

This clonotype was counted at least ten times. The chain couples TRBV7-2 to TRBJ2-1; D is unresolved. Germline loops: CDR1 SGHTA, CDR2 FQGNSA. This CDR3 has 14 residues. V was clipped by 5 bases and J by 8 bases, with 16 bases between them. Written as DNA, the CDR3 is TGTGCCAGCAGCCCCAGCCAGGCCTGGGATGAGCAGTTCTTC. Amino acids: CASSPSQAWDEQFF.

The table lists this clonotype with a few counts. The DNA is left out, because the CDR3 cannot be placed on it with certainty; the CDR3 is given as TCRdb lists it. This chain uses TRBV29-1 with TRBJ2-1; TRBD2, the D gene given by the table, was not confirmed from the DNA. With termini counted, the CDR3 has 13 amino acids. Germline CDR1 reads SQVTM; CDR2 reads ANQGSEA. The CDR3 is CSVEGIFGPEQFF.

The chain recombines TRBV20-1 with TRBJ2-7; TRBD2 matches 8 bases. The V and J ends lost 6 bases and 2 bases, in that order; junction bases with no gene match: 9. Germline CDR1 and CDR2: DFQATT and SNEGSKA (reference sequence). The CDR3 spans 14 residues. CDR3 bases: TGCAGTGCCCACCGAAGCGGGAGTCCCTACGAGCAGTACTTC. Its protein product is CSAHRSGSPYEQYF.

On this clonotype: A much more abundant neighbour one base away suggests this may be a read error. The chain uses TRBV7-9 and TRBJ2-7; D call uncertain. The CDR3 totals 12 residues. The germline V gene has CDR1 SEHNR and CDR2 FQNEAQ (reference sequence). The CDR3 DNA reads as TGTGCCAGCACGACCCAAAACTACGAGCAGTGCTTC. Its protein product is CASTTQNYEQCF.

In DNA form, the CDR3 reads TGTGCCTGGAGTGTCGGCAGCGGGAGTACAGATACGCAGTATTTT. This sequence encodes CAWSVGSGSTDTQYF. The chain has TRBV30 and TRBJ2-3, with TRBD2 matching 8 bases. V lost 0 bases and J lost 3; bases outside the gene matches: 5. This CDR3 region has 15 residues. Germline CDR1 reads GTSNPN; CDR2 reads SVGIG (reference sequence).

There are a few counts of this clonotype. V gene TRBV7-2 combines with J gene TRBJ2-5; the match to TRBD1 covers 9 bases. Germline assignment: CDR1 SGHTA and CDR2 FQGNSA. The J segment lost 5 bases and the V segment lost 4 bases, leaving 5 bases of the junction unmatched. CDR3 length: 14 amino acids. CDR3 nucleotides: TGTGCCAGCAGCTCCTGGGACAGGGATGAGACCCAGTACTTC. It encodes CASSSWDRDETQYF. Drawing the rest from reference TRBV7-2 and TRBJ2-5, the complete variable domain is GAGVSQSPSNKVTEKGKDVELRCDPISGHTALYWYRQSLGQGLEFLIYFQGNSAPDKSGLPSDRFSAERTGGSVSTLTIQRTQQEDSAVYLCASSSWDRDETQYFGPGTRLLVL.

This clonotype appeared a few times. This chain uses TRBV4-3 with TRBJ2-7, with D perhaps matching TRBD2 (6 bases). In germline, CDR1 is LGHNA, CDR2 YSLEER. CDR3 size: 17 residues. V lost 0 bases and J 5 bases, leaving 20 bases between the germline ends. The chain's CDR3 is CASSQDLSTASDDEQYF. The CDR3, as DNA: TGCGCCAGCAGCCAAGATCTGAGTACGGCTAGCGACGACGAGCAGTACTTC.